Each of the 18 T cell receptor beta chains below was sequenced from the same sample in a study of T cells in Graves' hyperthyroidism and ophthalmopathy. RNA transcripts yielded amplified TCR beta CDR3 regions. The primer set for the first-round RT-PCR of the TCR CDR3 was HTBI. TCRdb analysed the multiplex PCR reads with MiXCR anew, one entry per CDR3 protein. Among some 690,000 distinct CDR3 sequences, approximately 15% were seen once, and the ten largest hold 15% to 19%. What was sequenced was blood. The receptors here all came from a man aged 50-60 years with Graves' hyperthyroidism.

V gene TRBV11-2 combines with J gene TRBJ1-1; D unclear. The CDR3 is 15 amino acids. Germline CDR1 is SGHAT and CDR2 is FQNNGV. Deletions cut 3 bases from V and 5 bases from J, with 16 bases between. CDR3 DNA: TGTGCCAGCAGCTTCGGAGGTACGCTACGGACTGAAGCTTTCTTT. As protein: CASSFGGTLRTEAFF.

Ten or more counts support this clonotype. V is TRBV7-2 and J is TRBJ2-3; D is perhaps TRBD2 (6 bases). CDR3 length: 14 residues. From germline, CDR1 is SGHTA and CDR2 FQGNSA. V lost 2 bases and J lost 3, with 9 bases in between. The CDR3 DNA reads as TGTGCCAGCAGCTTACCGGGACTGACAGATACGCAGTATTTT. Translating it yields CASSLPGLTDTQYF.

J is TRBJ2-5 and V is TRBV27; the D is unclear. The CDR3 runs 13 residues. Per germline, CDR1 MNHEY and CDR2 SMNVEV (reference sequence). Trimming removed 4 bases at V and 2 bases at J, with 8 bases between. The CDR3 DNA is TGTGCCAGCAGTTATTCAGAACAAGAGACCCAGTACTTC. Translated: CASSYSEQETQYF.

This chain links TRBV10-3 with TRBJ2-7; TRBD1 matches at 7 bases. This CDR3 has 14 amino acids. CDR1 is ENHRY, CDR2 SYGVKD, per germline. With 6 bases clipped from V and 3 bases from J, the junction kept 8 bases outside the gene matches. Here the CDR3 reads CAIRRQGSIYEQYF. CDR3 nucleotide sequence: TGTGCCATCAGAAGACAGGGATCAATCTACGAGCAGTACTTC.

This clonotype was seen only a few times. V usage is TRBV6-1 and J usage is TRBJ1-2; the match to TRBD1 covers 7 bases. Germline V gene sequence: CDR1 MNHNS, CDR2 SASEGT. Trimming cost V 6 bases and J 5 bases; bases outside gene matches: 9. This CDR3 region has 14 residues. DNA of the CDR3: TGTGCCAGCAGCCCGGGGGCAGGGGGTTATGGCTACACCTTC. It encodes CASSPGAGGYGYTF.

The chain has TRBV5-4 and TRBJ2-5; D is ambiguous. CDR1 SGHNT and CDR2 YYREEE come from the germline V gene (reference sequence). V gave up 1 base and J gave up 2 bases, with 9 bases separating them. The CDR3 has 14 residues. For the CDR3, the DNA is TGTGCCAGCAGCTTGAAATCTCCGCAAGAGACCCAGTACTTC. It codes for CASSLKSPQETQYF.

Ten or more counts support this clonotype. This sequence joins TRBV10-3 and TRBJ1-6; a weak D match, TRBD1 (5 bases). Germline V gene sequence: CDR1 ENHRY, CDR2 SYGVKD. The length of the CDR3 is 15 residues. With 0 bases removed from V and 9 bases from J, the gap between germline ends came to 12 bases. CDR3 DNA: TGTGCCATCAGTGAGTCGGAGAGGGGAAGTTCACCCCTCCACTTT. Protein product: CAISESERGSSPLHF.

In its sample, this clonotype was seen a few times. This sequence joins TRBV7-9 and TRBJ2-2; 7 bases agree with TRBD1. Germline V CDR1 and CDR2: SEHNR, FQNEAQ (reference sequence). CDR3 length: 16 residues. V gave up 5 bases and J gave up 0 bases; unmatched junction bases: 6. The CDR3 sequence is CASSPPDRANTGELFF. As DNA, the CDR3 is TGTGCCAGCAGCCCACCTGACAGGGCGAACACCGGGGAGCTGTTTTTT.

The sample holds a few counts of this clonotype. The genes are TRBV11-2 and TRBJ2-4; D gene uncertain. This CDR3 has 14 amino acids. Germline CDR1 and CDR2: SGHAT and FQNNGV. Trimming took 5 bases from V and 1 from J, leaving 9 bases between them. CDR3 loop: CASSVTGAKNIQYF. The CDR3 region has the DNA TGTGCCAGCAGCGTCACTGGGGCCAAAAACATTCAGTACTTC.

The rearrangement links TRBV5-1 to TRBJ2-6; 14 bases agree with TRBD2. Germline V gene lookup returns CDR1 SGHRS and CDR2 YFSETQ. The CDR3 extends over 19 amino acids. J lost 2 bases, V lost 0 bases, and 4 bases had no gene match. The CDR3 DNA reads TGCGCCAGCAGCTTGGGCGTGGGACTAGCGGGAGCTGGGGCCAACGTCCTGACTTTC. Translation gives CASSLGVGLAGAGANVLTF.

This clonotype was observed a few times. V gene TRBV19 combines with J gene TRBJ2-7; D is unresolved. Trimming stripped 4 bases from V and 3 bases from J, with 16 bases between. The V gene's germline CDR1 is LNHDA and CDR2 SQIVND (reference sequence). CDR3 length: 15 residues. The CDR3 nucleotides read TGTGCCAGTAGTAAGACTCCTAACCCATACTACGAGCAGTACTTC. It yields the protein CASSKTPNPYYEQYF.

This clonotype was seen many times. The CDR3 nucleotides read TGCAGTGCTAGAGAGGTCTGGGGGGCGGGCAATCAGCCCCAGCATTTT. Translating gives CSAREVWGAGNQPQHF. The genes are TRBV20-1 and TRBJ1-5; tentatively, D is TRBD1 (6 bases). This CDR3 has 16 amino acids. Trimming took 0 bases from V and 2 from J, leaving 14 bases between them. CDR1 is DFQATT, CDR2 SNEGSKA, per germline (reference sequence).

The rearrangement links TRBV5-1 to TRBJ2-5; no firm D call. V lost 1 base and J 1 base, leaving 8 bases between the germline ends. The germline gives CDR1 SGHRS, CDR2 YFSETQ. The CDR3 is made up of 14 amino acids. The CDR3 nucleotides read TGCGCCAGCAGCTTGTCGGACGTCCAAGAGACCCAGTACTTC. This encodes CASSLSDVQETQYF.

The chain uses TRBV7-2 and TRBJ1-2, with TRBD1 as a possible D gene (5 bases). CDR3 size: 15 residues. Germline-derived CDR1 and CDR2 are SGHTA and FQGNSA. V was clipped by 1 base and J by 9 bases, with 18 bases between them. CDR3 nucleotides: TGTGCCAGCAGCTTAGAGTTGGGGGTGCTTCTACGCTACACCTTC. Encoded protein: CASSLELGVLLRYTF.

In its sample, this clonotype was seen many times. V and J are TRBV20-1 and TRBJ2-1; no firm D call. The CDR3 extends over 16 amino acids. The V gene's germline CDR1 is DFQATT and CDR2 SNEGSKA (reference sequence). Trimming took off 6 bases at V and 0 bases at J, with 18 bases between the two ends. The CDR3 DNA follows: TGCAGTGCGAAACTTCGGACCCCCAGCTCCTACAATGAGCAGTTCTTC. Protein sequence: CSAKLRTPSSYNEQFF.

The CDR3 DNA sequence: TGTGCCTGGAAAGGCGGCTATGGCTACACCTTC. It is translated as CAWKGGYGYTF. The chain joins TRBV30 to TRBJ1-2; D remains ambiguous. The CDR3 is made up of 11 amino acids. Germline V lookup: CDR1 GTSNPN, CDR2 SVGIG (reference sequence). The germline V and J ends were trimmed by 4 bases and 4 bases, with 7 bases remaining between them.

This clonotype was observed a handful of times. The CDR3 loop is CAISEGLAGDTQYF. The CDR3 DNA is TGTGCCATCAGTGAGGGACTAGCGGGAGATACGCAGTATTTT. The V gene is TRBV10-3, the J gene TRBJ2-3; 11 bases map to TRBD2. From germline, CDR1 is ENHRY and CDR2 SYGVKD. The CDR3 sequence is 14 residues long. V was pared by 2 bases and J by 5 bases, with 0 bases of the junction left unmatched.

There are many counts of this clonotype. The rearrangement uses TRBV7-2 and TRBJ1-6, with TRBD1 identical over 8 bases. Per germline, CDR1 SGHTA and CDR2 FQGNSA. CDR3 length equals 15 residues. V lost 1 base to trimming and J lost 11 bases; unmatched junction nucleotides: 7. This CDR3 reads CASSLVLQGATPLHF. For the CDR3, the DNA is TGTGCCAGCAGCTTAGTTTTGCAGGGGGCTACACCCCTCCACTTT.